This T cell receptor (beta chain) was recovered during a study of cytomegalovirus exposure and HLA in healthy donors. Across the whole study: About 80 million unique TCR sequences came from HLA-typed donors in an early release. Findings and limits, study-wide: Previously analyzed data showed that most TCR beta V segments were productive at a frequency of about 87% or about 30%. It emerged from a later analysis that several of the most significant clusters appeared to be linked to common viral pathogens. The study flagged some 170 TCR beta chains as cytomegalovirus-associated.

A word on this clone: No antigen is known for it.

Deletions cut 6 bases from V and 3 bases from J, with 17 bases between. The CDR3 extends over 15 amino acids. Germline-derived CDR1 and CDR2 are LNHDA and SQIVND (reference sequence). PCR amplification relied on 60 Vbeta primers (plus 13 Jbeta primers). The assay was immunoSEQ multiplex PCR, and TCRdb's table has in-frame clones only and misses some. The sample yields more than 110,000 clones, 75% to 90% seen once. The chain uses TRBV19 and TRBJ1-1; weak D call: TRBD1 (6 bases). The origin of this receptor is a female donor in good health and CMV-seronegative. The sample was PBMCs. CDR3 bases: TGTGCCAGTAGCGAAACAGGGAATGGAGACACTGAAGCTTTCTTT. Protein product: CASSETGNGDTEAFF.